This T cell receptor (beta chain) stems from a study of response to subunit inactivated influenza vaccine. Each CDR3 protein is one row after TCRdb ran MiXCR on the RT-PCR reads. The sample has approximately 500,000 distinct CDR3 sequences; approximately 22% are singletons. Another study also made use of these data, one on T cells expressing NK-cell markers. That publication notes: 5'RACE template switching with UMIs generated TCR beta cDNA. All TCR beta repertoires analysed originated from sorted CD3+CD56+NKG2C+, CD3+CD56+NKG2C- and CD3+CD56-NKG2C+ T cells. Each of a handful of donors carried dominant NKG2C+ clonotypes accounting for roughly 1.0-7.5% of CD8+ T cells.

The source material was CD4+ T cells sorted from PBMCs, sampled roughly 13 days after vaccination. The TCR comes from a man aged 45 to 65 who received an inactivated influenza vaccine.

CDR3: CASSWTSGGAPKGTDTQYF. DNA of the CDR3: TGTGCCAGCAGCTGGACTAGCGGGGGGGCCCCCAAGGGGACAGATACGCAGTATTTT. The chain links TRBV5-6 to TRBJ2-3, with 15 bases aligning to TRBD2. This CDR3 is 19 amino acids long. With V trimmed by 3 bases and J by 3 bases, 11 bases remained unmatched. CDR1 is SGHDT and CDR2 is YYEEEE in the germline V gene.